One sample yielded the 9 T cell receptor beta chains listed below, sequenced in a study of cytomegalovirus exposure and HLA in healthy donors. PCR primers comprised 60 Vbeta and 13 Jbeta primers. Assay used: immunoSEQ multiplex PCR; TCRdb lists only in-frame clones, some missing. There are approximately 110,000 clones in the sample; just over 15% occur only once, and 1.5% to 2% lies in the top ten. The sequenced sample was PBMCs. These receptors were taken from a woman between 18 and 29 years old in good health and CMV-seronegative.

This clone was detected only a few times. CDR3 DNA sequence: TGCGCCAGCAGCCAGGAGGACAGGGGCTTGGATGAGCAGTTCTTC. This translates into CASSQEDRGLDEQFF. V and J are TRBV4-3 and TRBJ2-1; 9 bases match TRBD1. Germline values: CDR1 LGHNA, CDR2 YSLEER. The CDR3 runs 15 residues. J lost 8 bases, V lost 3 bases, and 8 bases had no gene match.

This clone was recorded a few times. The chain couples TRBV28 to TRBJ1-5; TRBD1 aligns across 7 bases. The CDR3 length is 14 residues. The germline V gene encodes CDR1 MDHEN and CDR2 SYDVKM. Trimming took 2 bases from V and 6 from J; bases not matched to a gene: 4. As DNA, the CDR3 is TGTGCCAGCAGTTTACTACAGGGGACTCAGCCCCAGCATTTT. Translated, it gives CASSLLQGTQPQHF.

V usage is TRBV25-1 and J usage is TRBJ2-7; 10 bases fit TRBD1. The V gene end was trimmed by 4 bases and the J gene end by 5 bases; junction bases not matched to a gene: 11. The CDR3 runs 16 residues. CDR1 and CDR2 from the germline V gene are MGHDK and SYGVNS. The CDR3 DNA is TGTGCCAGCAGTGTAGGGACAGGGGTTCAAATCCACGAGCAGTACTTC. As protein: CASSVGTGVQIHEQYF.

This clone was counted once. This chain uses TRBV11-1 with TRBJ2-3, with 8 nucleotides matching TRBD2. The CDR3 loop spans 15 amino acids. Trimming took 5 bases from V and 1 from J; bases not matched to a gene: 5. Germline V gene data show CDR1 as SGHAT and CDR2 as FQDESV (reference sequence). The CDR3 protein is CASSPRGLGTDTQYF. CDR3 DNA: TGTGCCAGCAGCCCAAGGGGACTAGGCACAGATACGCAGTATTTT.

The table lists this clone with a few counts. This chain uses TRBV2 with TRBJ1-1; D unclear. This CDR3 region has 17 residues. The ends were cut back, 1 base at V and 1 base at J, with 16 bases in the middle. Per the germline V gene, CDR1 is SNHLY and CDR2 is FYNNEI. This chain's CDR3 is CASSEGSGGPRNTEAFF. In DNA form, the CDR3 reads TGTGCCAGCAGTGAAGGTTCGGGAGGGCCTCGGAACACTGAAGCTTTCTTT.

The chain employs TRBV6-1 and TRBJ2-1, with 8 bases matching TRBD1. Germline V lookup: CDR1 MNHNS, CDR2 SASEGT. After removal of 6 bases from V and 7 bases from J, the junction contained 8 bases not matched to a gene. The CDR3 covers 14 residues. CDR3 in DNA: TGTGCCAGCAGCCCAGGGGGCAGCCCAAATGAGCAGTTCTTC. Amino acids: CASSPGGSPNEQFF.

The rearrangement joins TRBV4-2 to TRBJ2-2; D is perhaps TRBD1 (5 bases). This CDR3 contains 18 residues. V was shortened by 0 bases and J by 4 bases, with 18 bases between the two germline ends. Germline CDR1 and CDR2: LGHNA and YNFKEQ. CDR3 region: CASSQDLPGSVGTGELFF. DNA of the CDR3: TGTGCCAGCAGCCAAGATCTTCCAGGGTCCGTCGGCACCGGGGAGCTGTTTTTT.

The chain uses TRBV9 and TRBJ2-4; 8 bases are shared with TRBD1. The V and J ends lost 3 bases and 4 bases, in that order; junction bases with no gene match: 3. The CDR3 has 14 amino acids. CDR1 is SGDLS, CDR2 YYNGEE, per germline. DNA for the CDR3: TGTGCCAGCAGCGCGGGGACAGGTAAAAACATTCAGTACTTC. Translated, it gives CASSAGTGKNIQYF.

The J gene is TRBJ2-5, the V gene TRBV27; D call uncertain. CDR1 and CDR2 (germline): MNHEY, SMNVEV (reference sequence). V was cut by 3 bases and J by 3 bases, with 8 bases left in between. This CDR3 spans 13 amino acids. The CDR3 loop reads CASSFSLEETQYF. Here the CDR3 DNA reads TGTGCCAGCAGTTTTAGTCTAGAAGAGACCCAGTACTTC.